This TCR beta chain was documented in a study of human T cells and chemical hapten exposure. During construction of the library, unique molecular identifiers were attached to individual cDNA molecules for quantitative, reproducible TCR counting. TCRdb used MiXCR to reprocess the RACE reads, holding one entry per CDR3 protein. Of about 140,000 distinct CDR3 sequences listed, approximately 10% were seen once; the top ten hold about 1.3%. Time point indicated: patch test 2, 6 weeks after DPC sensitization. Sample treatment: therapeutic diphenylcyclopropenone sensitization with weekly scalp DPC. V dropped 4 bases and J dropped 0 bases, with 10 bases sitting between them. The CDR3 extends over 15 amino acids. Comments on this clonotype: Its matching antigen is unknown.

Findings and caveats of the study: Every donor had alopecia, and their immune response may therefore differ from healthy people's.

This TCR derives from a woman in her 50s with alopecia areata. Some clones in this sample may be carry-over from other donors' samples. The chain recombines TRBV12-3 or TRBV12-4 with TRBJ2-1, with a tentative D call TRBD1 (6 bases). Sequences were derived from whole blood, sampled in connection with sensitization to the hapten diphenylcyclopropenone (DPC). DNA for the CDR3: TGTGCCAGCAGTTCGGACAGATTCTCCTACAATGAGCAGTTCTTC. Translated, it gives CASSSDRFSYNEQFF.